This T cell receptor beta chain was identified in a study of PD-1 blockade in classical Hodgkin lymphoma. Study as a whole: Every 2 weeks, patients got 3 mg/kg intravenous nivolumab.

Each patient experienced a relapse that followed autologous stem cell transplantation, and brentuximab vedotin exposure varied. A word on this clone: Its target is unknown.

Repertoires were generated with immunoSEQ multiplex PCR, while TCRdb's copy carries only in-frame clones and drops some. The sample lists fewer than 25,000 clones; around four fifths were seen once. Study-wide results and caveats: Exclusion was the outcome for patients who began nivolumab under 1 year after ASCT.

V lost 3 bases to trimming and J lost 2 bases, with 11 bases between them. The length of the CDR3 is 15 residues. The germline gives CDR1 MNHEY, CDR2 SMNVEV (reference sequence). This material consisted of peripheral blood mononuclear cells (PBMCs), taken before the second cycle of nivolumab. This receptor was identified in a human donor with classical Hodgkin lymphoma. The chain combines TRBV27 with TRBJ2-1; TRBD2 is a possible D gene (6 bases). The CDR3 coding sequence is TGTGCCAGCAGTTTGGAGGGGACGGCCTACAATGAGCAGTTCTTC. Translated: CASSLEGTAYNEQFF.